The rows below give T cell receptor beta chains drawn from one sample of a study of blood T cell repertoires in COVID-19. Here immunoSEQ multiplex PCR was the method, and the copy in TCRdb shows in-frame clones only, minus some. Of around 80,000 clones in the sample, about three quarters were seen once. The sequenced material came from peripheral blood. The origin of the receptors is a man aged 45-65 years with active or convalescent COVID-19. CDR3s include the opening cysteine and the closing phenylalanine or tryptophan. D genes are given only for firm matches. Rows may omit the clone size; those that give it use once, few, many or a size class.

abundance	d_gene	v_gene	j_gene	CDR3aa	CDR3nt
NA	NA	TRBV7-3	TRBJ1-5	CASSLTPGGQPQHF	TGTGCCAGCAGCTTAACACCTGGAGGTCAGCCCCAGCATTTT
NA	TRBD1	TRBV7-6	TRBJ1-1	CASSLHRGPDTEAFF	TGTGCCAGCAGCTTGCACAGGGGTCCAGACACTGAAGCTTTCTTT
NA	TRBD1	TRBV7-6	TRBJ2-7	CASSWGPGQGKDHEQYF	TGTGCCAGCAGCTGGGGACCGGGACAGGGAAAGGATCACGAGCAGTACTTC
once	TRBD1	TRBV19	TRBJ1-1	CASSSGGAGGGVAFF	TGTGCCAGTTCGTCAGGAGGGGCAGGGGGCGGTGTAGCTTTCTTT
few	NA	TRBV10-3	TRBJ1-1	CAISESGGGTEAFF	TGTGCCATCAGTGAGTCAGGAGGTGGGACTGAAGCTTTCTTT
NA	NA	TRBV28	TRBJ2-3	CASGTEQATDTQYF	TGTGCCAGTGGGACTGAACAGGCCACAGATACGCAGTATTTT
NA	NA	TRBV6-5	TRBJ2-7	CASATGSEQYF	TGTGCCAGCGCCACCGGGAGCGAGCAGTACTTC
NA	NA	TRBV12-3/TRBV12-4	TRBJ2-2	CGDGGGIGELFF	TGTGGCGACGGGGGAGGAATCGGGGAGCTGTTTTTT
NA	TRBD2	TRBV11-2	TRBJ2-2	CASSLTGGDTGELFF	TGTGCCAGCAGCTTGACCGGGGGGGACACCGGGGAGCTGTTTTTT
NA	NA	TRBV19	TRBJ2-7	CASSPSRVGYEQYF	TGTGCCAGTAGTCCCTCCAGGGTGGGCTACGAGCAGTACTTC
once	NA	TRBV6-5	TRBJ1-1	CASSYSFWQSNTEAFF	TGTGCCAGCAGTTACTCGTTCTGGCAGTCGAACACTGAAGCTTTCTTT
NA	NA	TRBV5-1	TRBJ1-1	CASSLASSLRTEAFF	TGCGCCAGCAGCTTGGCCAGTTCCCTGAGGACTGAAGCTTTCTTT
NA	TRBD2	TRBV9	TRBJ2-1	CASSVEASGVRNEQFF	TGTGCCAGCAGCGTAGAGGCTAGCGGGGTAAGGAATGAGCAGTTCTTC
few	TRBD2	TRBV7-2	TRBJ2-5	CASSLYAAGEETQYF	TGTGCCAGCAGCCTCTACGCCGCGGGGGAGGAGACCCAGTACTTC
NA	TRBD2	TRBV7-3	TRBJ2-7	CASSPGLAVYEQYF	TGTGCCAGCAGCCCGGGACTAGCGGTTTACGAGCAGTACTTC
NA	NA	TRBV2	TRBJ1-2	CASSEASGRNYGYTF	TGTGCCAGCAGTGAAGCGTCCGGCAGGAACTATGGCTACACCTTC
once	TRBD1	TRBV7-9	TRBJ1-2	CASSLVGTGGAGYGYTF	TGTGCCAGCAGCTTAGTTGGGACAGGGGGCGCGGGCTATGGCTACACCTTC
once	TRBD1	TRBV5-6	TRBJ2-3	CASSLGVTGVVDTQYF	TGTGCCAGCAGCTTGGGAGTGACAGGGGTTGTGGATACGCAGTATTTT
NA	TRBD1	TRBV3-1/TRBV3-2	TRBJ2-3	CASSQEDREIPDTQYF	TGTGCCAGCAGCCAAGAAGACAGGGAGATACCAGATACGCAGTATTTT
NA	TRBD1	TRBV11-1	TRBJ2-1	CASSLDRGHEQFF	TGTGCCAGCAGCTTGGACAGGGGGCACGAGCAGTTCTTC
NA	NA	TRBV6-5	TRBJ2-7	CASSPNRVNEQYF	TGTGCCAGCAGCCCCAACAGGGTCAACGAGCAGTACTTC
NA	TRBD1	TRBV29-1	TRBJ1-2	CSVAPQGAGYGYTF	TGCAGCGTCGCCCCACAGGGGGCGGGCTATGGCTACACCTTC
few	TRBD1	TRBV19	TRBJ1-5	CASKGDPHRGSNQPQHF	TGTGCCAGTAAGGGGGACCCACACAGGGGCAGCAATCAGCCCCAGCATTTT
once	NA	TRBV2	TRBJ2-5	CASSDPAKETQYF	TGTGCCAGCAGTGACCCTGCTAAAGAGACCCAGTACTTC
NA	NA	TRBV28	TRBJ1-2	CASRDAGARPYGYTF	TGTGCCAGCAGGGACGCAGGGGCGAGACCCTATGGCTACACCTTC
NA	NA	TRBV19	TRBJ1-5	CASSMGRVSNQPQHF	TGTGCCAGTAGTATGGGCAGGGTAAGCAATCAGCCCCAGCATTTT
NA	TRBD1	TRBV7-8	TRBJ2-5	CASAGTGVGETQYF	TGTGCCAGTGCCGGGACAGGGGTGGGTGAGACCCAGTACTTC
NA	TRBD2	TRBV30	TRBJ2-3	CAWRGLAGRDTQYF	TGTGCCTGGAGGGGACTAGCGGGAAGAGATACGCAGTATTTT
few	NA	TRBV9	TRBJ2-1	CASSVGSPYNEQFF	TGTGCCAGCAGCGTGGGCAGCCCATACAATGAGCAGTTCTTC